These 27 T cell receptor beta chains came from one sample sequenced in a study of radiotherapy plus CTLA-4 blockade in lung cancer. Measured with immunoSEQ multiplex PCR; TCRdb has only the in-frame clones, and not every one. This table has 80,000 to 95,000 clones, less than 90% appearing once. The sample in question was peripheral blood, obtained from a patient treated with radiotherapy plus ipilimumab. The origin of the receptors is a human donor with non-small cell lung cancer who had stable disease on radiotherapy plus ipilimumab.

The rearrangement links TRBV5-6 to TRBJ1-4, with 8 bases that match TRBD1. After removal of 0 bases from V and 7 bases from J, the junction contained 5 bases not matched to a gene. Germline V gives CDR1 SGHDT, CDR2 YYEEEE. There are 15 residues in the CDR3. The CDR3 is CASSLVGQGGEKLFF. Written as DNA, the CDR3 is TGTGCCAGCAGCTTGGTCGGACAGGGTGGTGAAAAACTGTTTTTT.

The chain combines TRBV9 with TRBJ1-2, with TRBD1 as a possible D gene (5 bases). The germline V gene encodes CDR1 SGDLS and CDR2 YYNGEE. The CDR3 has 15 residues. Trimming took off 4 bases at V and 4 bases at J, with 17 bases between the two ends. CDR3 protein: CASSSGDPGTYGYTF. As DNA, the CDR3 is TGTGCCAGCAGCTCGGGGGACCCTGGTACCTATGGCTACACCTTC.

About this clone itself: Other nucleotide sequences from this sample produce the same CDR3. This chain uses TRBV2 with TRBJ1-1, with 7 bases aligning to TRBD1. V dropped 6 bases and J dropped 1; count of bases not matched to a gene: 2. Germline-derived CDR1 and CDR2 are SNHLY and FYNNEI. The CDR3 extends over 13 amino acids. The CDR3 loop is CASSRDRNTEAFF. For the CDR3, the DNA is TGTGCCAGCAGCCGGGACAGGAACACTGAAGCTTTCTTT.

This clone appeared once. CDR3 sequence reads: CASSRQPGGNSYEQYF. CDR3 coding DNA: TGTGCCAGCTCACGCCAGCCAGGGGGTAACTCCTACGAGCAGTACTTC. The J gene is TRBJ2-7, the V gene TRBV18, with 7 bases matching TRBD1. V gave up 4 bases and J gave up 0 bases; unmatched junction bases: 9. From germline, CDR1 is KGHSH and CDR2 LQKENI. This CDR3 region has 16 residues.

The chain uses TRBV19 and TRBJ2-1; 9 bases agree with TRBD2. Germline lookup yields CDR1 LNHDA and CDR2 SQIVND (reference sequence). The CDR3 sequence is 17 residues long. The V and J ends lost 3 bases and 0 bases, in that order; junction bases with no gene match: 6. The DNA of the CDR3 is TGTGCCAGTAGTATCTTTAGCGGGGGAAGCTCCTACAATGAGCAGTTCTTC. Translating it yields CASSIFSGGSSYNEQFF.

This clone has only a few counts. This chain uses TRBV25-1 with TRBJ2-4, with a possible D match to TRBD1 (6 bases). Looked up from germline, CDR1 is MGHDK and CDR2 is SYGVNS. V was trimmed by 1 base and J by 9 bases, leaving 16 bases between them. This CDR3 is built from 15 residues. The CDR3 DNA follows: TGTGCCAGCAGTGAATTCAACAGGGTGCCCCTCATTCAGTACTTC. This translates into CASSEFNRVPLIQYF.

The gene calls are TRBV29-1 and TRBJ1-2, with 10 bases aligning to TRBD1. This CDR3 comprises 16 residues. The germline gives CDR1 SQVTM, CDR2 ANQGSEA. V shed 5 bases, J shed 3 bases, and the junction held 12 bases outside the gene matches. The CDR3 loop reads CSVSGATGGDDYGYTF. The CDR3 DNA reads as TGCAGCGTTTCAGGTGCGACAGGGGGCGACGACTATGGCTACACCTTC.

CDR3 in amino acids: CASSPGGRNTEAFF. CDR3 sequence (DNA): TGTGCCAGCTCACCAGGGGGCCGGAACACTGAAGCTTTCTTT. V and J are TRBV18 and TRBJ1-1, with D possibly matching TRBD1 (6 bases). Trimming stripped 2 bases from V and 1 base from J, with 8 bases between. The CDR3 covers 14 residues. Germline loops: CDR1 KGHSH, CDR2 LQKENI.

The gene calls are TRBV6-5 and TRBJ1-2, with a tentative D call TRBD1 (6 bases). Germline V gene data show CDR1 as MNHEY and CDR2 as SVGAGI. V dropped 4 bases and J dropped 8 bases, with 14 bases sitting between them. The CDR3 contains 13 residues. CDR3 DNA sequence: TGTGCCAGCAGTTCTTCCCCCCAGGGGGGCTACACCTTC. The encoded protein is CASSSSPQGGYTF.

This clone showed up just once. The rearrangement links TRBV28 to TRBJ2-7; perhaps TRBD1 as D (5 bases). V dropped 3 bases and J dropped 3 bases, with 12 bases sitting between them. The CDR3 length is 14 residues. Germline V gene data show CDR1 as MDHEN and CDR2 as SYDVKM. The CDR3 DNA follows: TGTGCCAGCAGTTTTGTCAGGGAATACTACGAGCAGTACTTC. It specifies CASSFVREYYEQYF.

The V gene is TRBV4-1, the J gene TRBJ1-3; D is perhaps TRBD1 (6 bases). The germline gives CDR1 MGHRA, CDR2 YSYEKL. V shed 2 bases and J shed 7 bases, with 12 bases lying between them. This CDR3 region has 14 residues. In DNA form, the CDR3 reads TGCGCCAGCAGCCAACTGACAGGAGAGAACACCATATATTTT. Translating it yields CASSQLTGENTIYF.

Of note for this clone: The junction does not match germline at one end; this may be a read error. The rearrangement uses TRBV5-1 and TRBJ2-1, with TRBD1 as a possible D gene (5 bases). Germline V CDR1 and CDR2: SGHRS, YFSETQ. This CDR3 contains 15 residues. CDR3 sequence reads: CAGSLQVAAYNEQFF. CDR3 sequence (DNA): TGCGCCGGCAGCTTACAGGTGGCGGCGTACAATGAGCAGTTCTTC.

The chain recombines TRBV5-6 with TRBJ1-1; 8 bases map to TRBD1. The CDR3 covers 16 residues. The J segment lost 0 bases and the V segment lost 2 bases, leaving 6 bases of the junction unmatched. Germline-derived CDR1 and CDR2 are SGHDT and YYEEEE. In nucleotides, the CDR3 is TGTGCCAGCAGCTTATTGACAGGGGCCATGAACACTGAAGCTTTCTTT. It yields the protein CASSLLTGAMNTEAFF.

The genes are TRBV11-2 and TRBJ2-1, with 15 bases matching TRBD2. This CDR3 has 17 amino acids. Germline CDR1 is SGHAT and CDR2 is FQNNGV. Unmatched junction bases numbered 3, after V lost 4 bases and J lost 2 bases. In DNA, the CDR3 is TGTGCCAGCAGCTCGGGACTAGCGGGAGGCGCCTACAATGAGCAGTTCTTC. Translation: CASSSGLAGGAYNEQFF. The entire variable domain, with the rest obtained from reference TRBV11-2 and TRBJ2-1, is as follows: EAGVAQSPRYKIIEKRQSVAFWCNPISGHATLYWYQQILGQGPKLLIQFQNNGVVDDSQLPKDRFSAERLKGVDSTLKIQPAKLEDSAVYLCASSSGLAGGAYNEQFFGPGTRLTVL.

This clone was recorded a few times. V and J are TRBV6-6 and TRBJ1-1; 7 positions match TRBD1. V lost 9 bases to trimming and J lost 7 bases; unmatched junction nucleotides: 5. The V gene's germline CDR1 is MNHNY and CDR2 SVGAGI (reference sequence). There are 11 residues in the CDR3. The CDR3 region is CASKGADEAFF. The CDR3 nucleotides are TGTGCCAGTAAGGGGGCGGATGAAGCTTTCTTT.

The chain links TRBV5-1 to TRBJ1-1; D is uncertain. V was shortened by 1 base and J by 1 base, with 5 bases between the two germline ends. The V gene's germline CDR1 is SGHRS and CDR2 YFSETQ. CDR3 length: 13 residues. The CDR3 loop reads CASSLRRNTEAFF. The DNA of the CDR3 is TGCGCCAGCAGCTTGAGACGGAACACTGAAGCTTTCTTT.

The rearrangement joins TRBV5-6 to TRBJ2-3, with a tentative D call TRBD2 (6 bases). CDR3 length: 17 residues. The germline V and J ends were trimmed by 2 bases and 1 base, with 17 bases remaining between them. Germline V gene data show CDR1 as SGHDT and CDR2 as YYEEEE. The CDR3, as DNA: TGTGCCAGCAGCTTCAGAGTATCGGGGGAGGGCACAGATACGCAGTATTTT. This sequence encodes CASSFRVSGEGTDTQYF.

This clone was detected once. The chain uses TRBV7-2 and TRBJ2-4; tentative D call: TRBD1 (6 bases). The germline V gene encodes CDR1 SGHTA and CDR2 FQGNSA. Trimming took 5 bases from V and 1 from J, leaving 12 bases between them. CDR3 length equals 15 residues. The CDR3 DNA is TGTGCCAGCAGCCGGGATCAGGGGGCCAAAAACATTCAGTACTTC. Translated, it gives CASSRDQGAKNIQYF.

The chain combines TRBV9 with TRBJ2-5, with unresolved D. The CDR3 length is 13 residues. The V end was cut by 0 bases, the J end by 3 bases, with 6 bases between. Germline-derived CDR1 and CDR2 are SGDLS and YYNGEE. The DNA of the CDR3 is TGTGCCAGCAGCGTAGAACCGGAAGAGACCCAGTACTTC. Encoded protein: CASSVEPEETQYF.

Worth noting for this clone: The junction differs from germline at one of its ends, possibly a read error. Other DNA sequences of this sample code for an identical CDR3. The chain employs TRBV19 and TRBJ2-2; TRBD1 is a possible D gene (6 bases). Looked up from germline, CDR1 is LNHDA and CDR2 is SQIVND (reference sequence). The CDR3 is made up of 14 amino acids. As DNA, the CDR3 is TGTGCTTCAAATTGGCAGGGGAACACCGGGGAACTGTTTTTT. This gives the protein CASNWQGNTGELFF.

The V gene is TRBV6-5, the J gene TRBJ1-1; 7 bases agree with TRBD1. The germline V gene has CDR1 MNHEY and CDR2 SVGAGI. V lost 0 bases and J lost 11; bases outside the gene matches: 9. The CDR3 has 14 residues. The CDR3 bases are TGTGCCAGCAGTTACTCGGCAGGGGGGATTGGGGCTTTCTTT. Protein sequence: CASSYSAGGIGAFF.

This chain links TRBV5-6 with TRBJ2-3; D possibly uses TRBD1 or TRBD2 (5 bases each). Per the germline V gene, CDR1 is SGHDT and CDR2 is YYEEEE. The length of the CDR3 is 13 residues. V was pared by 0 bases and J by 6 bases, with 8 bases between. CDR3 protein: CASSLGGYDTQYF. The CDR3 region has the DNA TGTGCCAGCAGCTTGGGGGGGTACGATACGCAGTATTTT.

The V call is TRBV7-2, the J call TRBJ2-5, with 7 bases matching TRBD2. Germline-derived CDR1 and CDR2 are SGHTA and FQGNSA. V gave up 3 bases and J gave up 2 bases; unmatched junction bases: 3. The CDR3 covers 14 residues. The chain's CDR3 is CASSLRTRQETQYF. The CDR3 region has the DNA TGTGCCAGCAGCTTGAGGACTAGGCAAGAGACCCAGTACTTC.

The rearrangement links TRBV5-1 to TRBJ2-3, with D tentatively TRBD1 (6 bases). V shed 3 bases and J shed 4 bases, with 15 bases lying between them. CDR3 length: 15 residues. Germline CDR1 and CDR2: SGHRS and YFSETQ. In DNA, the CDR3 is TGCGCCAGCAGCTCACCGCTCGAGGGGGCAGATACGCAGTATTTT. Translating gives CASSSPLEGADTQYF.

This chain connects TRBV5-4 to TRBJ1-2; no definite D call. The CDR3 spans 14 residues. The germline V gene encodes CDR1 SGHNT and CDR2 YYREEE (reference sequence). Trimming shortened V by 0 bases and J by 9 bases, and 15 bases separated the two germline ends. The CDR3 protein is CASSLVVGPASYTF. The CDR3 DNA reads TGTGCCAGCAGCTTGGTGGTTGGGCCAGCGAGCTACACCTTC.

CDR3 protein: CAWVRGEYEQYF. For the CDR3, the DNA is TGTGCCTGGGTCAGGGGAGAGTACGAGCAGTACTTC. The chain recombines TRBV30 with TRBJ2-7; D may be TRBD1 (6 bases). Trimming cost V 5 bases and J 4 bases, with 12 bases left between them. This CDR3 spans 12 amino acids. CDR1 GTSNPN and CDR2 SVGIG come from the germline V gene (reference sequence).

The rearrangement uses TRBV19 and TRBJ2-1; TRBD2 matches 10 bases. Per germline, CDR1 LNHDA and CDR2 SQIVND (reference sequence). V shed 10 bases, J shed 4 bases, and the junction held 16 bases outside the gene matches. CDR3 length equals 17 residues. The CDR3 DNA sequence: TGTGCCACTAAATTAGCCTTAGCGGGAGGCCCTTACAATGAGCAGTTCTTC. Its protein product is CATKLALAGGPYNEQFF.